Each of the 31 T cell receptor beta chains below was sequenced from the same sample in a study of T cell responses to AZD1222 COVID-19 vaccine. TCRdb's table, derived via immunoSEQ multiplex PCR, lists solely in-frame clones and lacks some. The sample has tens of thousands of clones, approximately 83% seen once. Sequences were derived from peripheral blood, sampled on day 0 of AZD1222 vaccination. These receptors originate from an adult in good health.

This CDR3 is CASSLRRLAPNEQFF. CDR3 nucleotides: TGTGCCAGCAGCTTACGACGACTAGCCCCGAATGAGCAGTTCTTC. J is TRBJ2-1 and V is TRBV7-8, with 7 bases fitting TRBD2. The ends lost 2 bases at V and 7 bases at J; junction bases unmatched: 8. CDR1 is SGHVS, CDR2 FQNEAQ, per germline. CDR3 length: 15 residues. The entire variable domain, with the rest obtained from reference TRBV7-8 and TRBJ2-1, is as follows: GAGVSQSPRYKVAKRGQDVALRCDPISGHVSLFWYQQALGQGPEFLTYFQNEAQLDKSGLPSDRFFAERPEGSVSTLKIQRTQQEDSAVYLCASSLRRLAPNEQFFGPGTRLTVL.

V is TRBV7-2 and J is TRBJ2-5, with no clear D. V was clipped by 0 bases and J by 1 base, with 12 bases between them. The length of the CDR3 is 16 residues. From germline, CDR1 is SGHTA and CDR2 FQGNSA. For the CDR3, the DNA is TGTGCCAGCAGCTTAGCGCCAAGCGTGGGCCAAGAGACCCAGTACTTC. This translates into CASSLAPSVGQETQYF.

V and J are TRBV4-1 and TRBJ2-3; either TRBD1 or TRBD2 may fit D (5 bases each). This CDR3 spans 15 amino acids. The germline V gene encodes CDR1 MGHRA and CDR2 YSYEKL. V dropped 3 bases and J dropped 3 bases, with 13 bases sitting between them. The CDR3 sequence is CASSHRDLWTDTQYF. The CDR3 bases are TGCGCCAGCAGCCACCGGGACCTATGGACAGATACGCAGTATTTT.

The chain has TRBV30 and TRBJ1-3, with D maybe TRBD1 (6 bases). The germline V and J ends were trimmed by 5 bases and 4 bases, with 12 bases remaining between them. The V gene's germline CDR1 is GTSNPN and CDR2 SVGIG (reference sequence). This CDR3 comprises 13 residues. The CDR3 bases are TGTGCCTGGGGTCTCGGGGGCGGAAACACCATATATTTT. Encoded protein: CAWGLGGGNTIYF.

This clone is deemed medium-sized. The rearrangement joins TRBV30 to TRBJ1-5; D not resolved. The CDR3 sequence is 13 residues long. Per germline, CDR1 GTSNPN and CDR2 SVGIG (reference sequence). With 3 bases removed from V and 5 bases from J, the gap between germline ends came to 11 bases. DNA for the CDR3: TGTGCCTGGAGCCGGGGTGACGATCAGCCCCAGCATTTT. This encodes CAWSRGDDQPQHF.

The chain links TRBV7-8 to TRBJ2-7; D is perhaps TRBD1 (7 bases). This CDR3 comprises 16 residues. Trimming pared 5 bases from V and 2 bases from J, leaving 19 bases between. Per the germline V gene, CDR1 is SGHVS and CDR2 is FQNEAQ. For the CDR3, the DNA is TGTGCCAGCAGCATTACCGACAGGGAGGTCGCCTACGAGCAGTACTTC. This sequence encodes CASSITDREVAYEQYF. The full variable domain, completed using reference TRBV7-8 and TRBJ2-7, is GAGVSQSPRYKVAKRGQDVALRCDPISGHVSLFWYQQALGQGPEFLTYFQNEAQLDKSGLPSDRFFAERPEGSVSTLKIQRTQQEDSAVYLCASSITDREVAYEQYFGPGTRLTVT.

The chain joins TRBV7-3 to TRBJ2-2; D uncertain. Germline V gene sequence: CDR1 SGHTA, CDR2 FQGTGA. V was cut by 2 bases and J by 6 bases, with 10 bases left in between. The CDR3 contains 14 residues. CDR3 coding DNA: TGTGCCAGCAGCTTAGGCTACAAGGCCGGGGAGCTGTTTTTT. It is translated as CASSLGYKAGELFF. The full variable domain, rest sourced from reference TRBV7-3 and TRBJ2-2, is GAGVSQTPSNKVTEKGKYVELRCDPISGHTALYWYRQSLGQGPEFLIYFQGTGAADDSGLPNDRFFAVRPEGSVSTLKIQRTERGDSAVYLCASSLGYKAGELFFGEGSRLTVL.

V is TRBV7-6 and J is TRBJ2-2, with D perhaps matching TRBD2 (6 bases). This CDR3 comprises 17 residues. Between the trimmed V and J ends, which lost 0 bases and 6 bases, there was a span of 17 bases. Looked up from germline, CDR1 is SGHVS and CDR2 is FNYEAQ. CDR3 DNA: TGTGCCAGCAGCTTAGCCGGCCCAACGGGGGTCCCCGGGGAGCTGTTTTTT. Its protein is CASSLAGPTGVPGELFF.

The V gene is TRBV5-8, the J gene TRBJ1-1; D perhaps matches TRBD1 (5 bases). V was trimmed by 4 bases and J by 1 base, leaving 8 bases between them. Germline CDR1 is SGHTS and CDR2 is YDEGEE. This CDR3 has 13 amino acids. The CDR3 reads CASSHGGNTEAFF. Here the CDR3 DNA reads TGTGCCAGCAGCCATGGGGGGAACACTGAAGCTTTCTTT.

This chain connects TRBV3-1 (or the pseudogene TRBV3-2) to TRBJ2-3, with a possible D match to TRBD1 (5 bases). Germline assignment: CDR1 LGHDT and CDR2 YNNKEL (reference sequence). The CDR3 covers 15 residues. V shed 0 bases and J shed 0 bases, with 7 bases lying between them. The CDR3 coding sequence is TGTGCCAGCAGCCAAGAGGGGCAAAGCACAGATACGCAGTATTTT. Translation: CASSQEGQSTDTQYF.

This clone has a single count. The V gene is TRBV7-2, the J gene TRBJ1-2; D remains ambiguous. The CDR3 consists of 15 residues. Between the trimmed V and J ends, which lost 1 base and 1 base, there was a span of 10 bases. Germline-derived CDR1 and CDR2 are SGHTA and FQGNSA. CDR3 sequence (DNA): TGTGCCAGCAGCTTAGAAGAGGGTTATAACTATGGCTACACCTTC. Amino acids: CASSLEEGYNYGYTF.

The sample holds one count of this clone. The chain uses TRBV6-4 and TRBJ2-3; D is undetermined. V was shortened by 6 bases and J by 2 bases, with 9 bases between the two germline ends. The CDR3 runs 13 residues. Per the germline V gene, CDR1 is MRHNA and CDR2 is SNTAGT. This chain's CDR3 is CASSEVFTDTQYF. CDR3 bases: TGTGCCAGCAGCGAAGTGTTCACAGATACGCAGTATTTT.

The CDR3 region has the DNA TGTGCCAGCAGTTGGACCACTTTGTGGGATCAGCCCCAGCATTTT. It is translated as CASSWTTLWDQPQHF. This chain connects TRBV6-2 or TRBV6-3 to TRBJ1-5; D unclear. Germline V lookup: CDR1 MNHEY, CDR2 SVGEGT. The CDR3 runs 15 residues. Trimming pared 4 bases from V and 5 bases from J, leaving 15 bases between.

CDR3 bases: TGTGCCAGCAGCCAAGGCACAGGGACGGCTCTTGGCTACACCTTC. It codes for CASSQGTGTALGYTF. This rearrangement joins TRBV3-1 (or the pseudogene TRBV3-2) to TRBJ1-2; weak D call: TRBD1 (6 bases). Germline CDR1 reads LGHDT; CDR2 reads YNNKEL (reference sequence). The V and J ends lost 1 base and 7 bases respectively, with 16 bases between them. This CDR3 has 15 amino acids.

V usage is TRBV5-6 and J usage is TRBJ2-7; possibly TRBD1 or TRBD2 for D (5 bases each). The V and J ends lost 3 bases and 3 bases respectively, with 13 bases between them. The CDR3 extends over 14 amino acids. Looked up from germline, CDR1 is SGHDT and CDR2 is YYEEEE. CDR3: CASSSTGTVYEQYF. The CDR3 region has the DNA TGTGCCAGCAGCTCAACGGGGACGGTCTACGAGCAGTACTTC. Looking up the rest from reference TRBV5-6 and TRBJ2-7 gives the full variable domain: DAGVTQSPTHLIKTRGQQVTLRCSPKSGHDTVSWYQQALGQGPQFIFQYYEEEERQRGNFPDRFSGHQFPNYSSELNVNALLLGDSALYLCASSSTGTVYEQYFGPGTRLTVT.

The sample holds one count of this clone. This CDR3 reads CASSPQGRLNTEAFF. Here the CDR3 DNA reads TGTGCCAGTAGCCCCCAGGGCAGATTGAACACTGAAGCTTTCTTT. The chain is built from TRBV19 and TRBJ1-1; the D gene is possibly TRBD1 (5 bases). The CDR3 extends over 15 amino acids. V was shortened by 6 bases and J by 0 bases, with 14 bases between the two germline ends. CDR1 is LNHDA and CDR2 is SQIVND in the germline V gene (reference sequence).

This chain uses TRBV2 with TRBJ2-5, with no clear D. V dropped 7 bases and J dropped 5 bases, with 8 bases sitting between them. In germline, CDR1 is SNHLY, CDR2 FYNNEI. The CDR3 has 11 residues. CDR3 sequence: CASMGFETQYF. The CDR3 nucleotides are TGTGCCAGCATGGGTTTCGAGACCCAGTACTTC. The whole variable domain, filled in from reference TRBV2 and TRBJ2-5, reads EPEVTQTPSHQVTQMGQEVILRCVPISNHLYFYWYRQILGQKVEFLVSFYNNEISEKSEIFDDQFSVERPDGSNFTLKIRSTKLEDSAMYFCASMGFETQYFGPGTRLLVL.

This rearrangement joins TRBV25-1 to TRBJ2-2; D may be TRBD1 (6 bases). Germline V gene lookup returns CDR1 MGHDK and CDR2 SYGVNS. The CDR3 extends over 16 amino acids. Between the trimmed V and J ends, which lost 5 bases and 7 bases, there was a span of 20 bases. The CDR3 reads CASSTPGGIIFGELFF. The CDR3 nucleotides are TGTGCCAGCAGTACTCCTGGGGGCATAATCTTCGGGGAGCTGTTTTTT.

The gene calls are TRBV7-2 and TRBJ1-2, with a weak D call TRBD1 (6 bases). V lost 1 base and J 9 bases, leaving 12 bases between the germline ends. The CDR3 consists of 13 residues. The germline V gene has CDR1 SGHTA and CDR2 FQGNSA. As DNA, the CDR3 is TGTGCCAGCAGCTTAGTACAGGGTGGACGCTACACCTTC. Translating it yields CASSLVQGGRYTF.

The V and J genes are TRBV12-2 and TRBJ1-5; the table names TRBD1, a call not compared with the DNA. TRBV12-2 is a listed pseudogene. The CDR3 is 16 residues long. CDR3 loop: CASRFRSQTNNQPQHF. The CDR3 DNA is TGTGCAAGTCGCTTCAGGTCACAGACCAACAATCAGCCCCAGCATTTT.

The rearrangement links TRBV7-8 to TRBJ1-6; D unresolved. The germline V gene has CDR1 SGHVS and CDR2 FQNEAQ. Trimming removed 1 base from V and 10 bases from J, with 14 bases in between. This CDR3 is built from 15 residues. The CDR3 DNA is TGTGCCAGCAGCTTAGGAACCCTCGCGGGCTCACCCCTCCACTTT. It yields the protein CASSLGTLAGSPLHF.

J is TRBJ2-2 and V is TRBV4-1; TRBD2 might be the D (7 bases). This CDR3 contains 17 residues. V was cut by 0 bases and J by 2 bases, with 13 bases left in between. Germline assignment: CDR1 MGHRA and CDR2 YSYEKL. The CDR3 protein is CASSQDRAGANTGELFF. The DNA for the CDR3 is TGCGCCAGCAGCCAAGATCGCGCGGGGGCTAACACCGGGGAGCTGTTTTTT.

V is TRBV3-1 (or the pseudogene TRBV3-2) and J is TRBJ1-2; D remains ambiguous. V lost 2 bases and J lost 4, with 14 bases in between. Germline CDR1 reads LGHDT; CDR2 reads YNNKEL (reference sequence). CDR3 size: 15 residues. CDR3 bases: TGTGCCAGCAGCCAACCCTCGACGGATTTCTATGGCTACACCTTC. Translated, it gives CASSQPSTDFYGYTF.

The chain employs TRBV30 and TRBJ2-3; D not resolved. There are 15 residues in the CDR3. Trimming removed 2 bases at V and 1 base at J, with 13 bases between. Germline V gene sequence: CDR1 GTSNPN, CDR2 SVGIG (reference sequence). CDR3 loop: CAWSSGPLGTDTQYF. CDR3 coding DNA: TGTGCCTGGAGTTCCGGTCCCCTCGGCACAGATACGCAGTATTTT.

The chain links TRBV6-5 to TRBJ1-1; 9 bases are shared with TRBD1. CDR1 and CDR2 from the germline V gene are MNHEY and SVGAGI. J was trimmed by 6 bases and V by 2 bases; bases with no gene match: 4. The CDR3 loop spans 14 amino acids. Here the CDR3 DNA reads TGTGCCAGCAGTTACCAGGGACAGGGCGCTGAAGCTTTCTTT. Encoded protein: CASSYQGQGAEAFF.

This clone has more than one count but fewer than ten. The rearrangement links TRBV30 to TRBJ2-7; no firm D call. CDR3 length: 11 residues. Trimming took 0 bases from V and 5 from J, leaving 5 bases between them. Germline assignment: CDR1 GTSNPN and CDR2 SVGIG (reference sequence). CDR3 amino acids: CAWSVSHEQYF. The CDR3 DNA reads TGTGCCTGGAGTGTATCCCACGAGCAGTACTTC.

The chain employs TRBV19 and TRBJ2-7, with 9 bases matching TRBD1. From germline, CDR1 is LNHDA and CDR2 SQIVND (reference sequence). Trimming cost V 8 bases and J 2 bases; bases outside gene matches: 10. CDR3 size: 15 residues. The CDR3, as DNA: TGTGCCAGTCAGGACAGGGGCGGCCCTACCTACGAGCAGTACTTC. The encoded protein is CASQDRGGPTYEQYF.

Worth noting for this clone: The germline gene is not matched at one end of the junction; a read error may be the cause. The chain uses TRBV5-4 and TRBJ2-3, with TRBD2 matching over 8 bases. The germline CDR1 and CDR2 sequences are SGHNT and YYREEE (reference sequence). The length of the CDR3 is 14 residues. This chain's CDR3 is CASSSSGSTYTQYF. CDR3 DNA sequence: TGTGCCAGCAGCTCGAGCGGGAGCACATATACGCAGTATTTT.

This chain uses TRBV13 with TRBJ2-1, with 9 bases lining up with TRBD2. Germline lookup yields CDR1 PRHDT and CDR2 FYEKMQ (reference sequence). The J segment lost 7 bases and the V segment lost 4 bases, leaving 11 bases of the junction unmatched. The CDR3 runs 16 residues. The CDR3 nucleotides read TGTGCCAGCAGCTCCCCCTTAGCGGGAGTGGGTAATGAGCAGTTCTTC. Translating it yields CASSSPLAGVGNEQFF.

The chain employs TRBV3-1 (or the pseudogene TRBV3-2) and TRBJ2-5; D gene unclear. Germline assignment: CDR1 LGHDT and CDR2 YNNKEL (reference sequence). The CDR3 is made up of 13 amino acids. V was pared by 1 base and J by 3 bases, with 6 bases between. CDR3 protein: CASSQGYEETQYF. The DNA of the CDR3 is TGTGCCAGCAGCCAAGGGTACGAAGAGACCCAGTACTTC.

In its sample, this clone was seen a few times. The chain uses TRBV19 and TRBJ1-6, with a tentative D call TRBD1 (5 bases). Germline V CDR1 and CDR2: LNHDA, SQIVND (reference sequence). V shed 6 bases and J shed 9 bases, with 15 bases lying between them. This CDR3 comprises 14 residues. This CDR3 reads CASRTGLNSSPLHF. The DNA of the CDR3 is TGTGCCAGTAGAACGGGACTAAACAGTTCACCCCTCCACTTT.